This record looks at one T cell receptor (beta chain) sequence and its context. The data were obtained in a study of T cell responses to AZD1222 COVID-19 vaccine. Only in-frame clones appear in the TCRdb table, and some are missing; sequencing was by immunoSEQ multiplex PCR. The data contain 100,000 to 150,000 clones, roughly 89% of them seen just once; the ten biggest clones take up around 10%. The V gene end was trimmed by 3 bases and the J gene end by 4 bases; junction bases not matched to a gene: 7. The CDR3 is made up of 17 amino acids. Germline CDR1 is SGHNT and CDR2 is YENEEA. The V call is TRBV11-3, the J call TRBJ2-1; 12 bases agree with TRBD2. Sequencing used peripheral blood, obtained on day 0 of MenACWY control vaccination. This TCR was recovered from an adult in good health. The CDR3 protein is CASSFLRLAGAYNEQFF. CDR3 coding DNA: TGTGCCAGCAGCTTCCTTCGACTAGCGGGAGCGTACAATGAGCAGTTCTTC.